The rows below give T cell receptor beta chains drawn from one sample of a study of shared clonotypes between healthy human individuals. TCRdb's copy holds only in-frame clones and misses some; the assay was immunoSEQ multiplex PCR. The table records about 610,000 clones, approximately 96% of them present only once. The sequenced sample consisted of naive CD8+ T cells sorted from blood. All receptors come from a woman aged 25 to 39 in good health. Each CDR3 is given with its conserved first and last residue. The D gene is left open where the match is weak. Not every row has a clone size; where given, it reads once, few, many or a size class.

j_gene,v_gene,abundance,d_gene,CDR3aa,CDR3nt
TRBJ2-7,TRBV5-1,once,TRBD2,CASGPGTSGSTFDEQYF,TGCGCCAGCGGACCCGGGACTAGCGGGAGTACGTTCGACGAGCAGTACTTC
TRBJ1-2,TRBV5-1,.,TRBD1,CASRRTGGRVGGYTF,TGCGCCAGCAGGCGGACAGGGGGCCGTGTGGGAGGCTACACCTTC
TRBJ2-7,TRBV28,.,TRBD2,CASGASGGFHEQYF,TGTGCCAGCGGGGCCTCGGGAGGATTCCACGAGCAGTACTTC
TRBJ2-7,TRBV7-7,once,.,CASSLTSSHEQYF,TGTGCCAGCAGTCTGACTAGTTCCCACGAGCAGTACTTC
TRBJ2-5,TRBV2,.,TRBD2,CASSEGAGGLKTQYF,TGTGCCAGCAGTGAGGGAGCGGGAGGTCTAAAGACCCAGTACTTC
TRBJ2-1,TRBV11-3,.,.,CASSLFPPGAEERSYNEQFF,TGTGCCAGCAGCTTATTCCCACCGGGTGCGGAGGAGAGGTCCTACAATGAGCAGTTCTTC
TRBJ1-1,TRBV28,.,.,CASSSGAGEDTEAFF,TGTGCCAGCAGTTCAGGTGCGGGGGAGGACACTGAAGCTTTCTTT
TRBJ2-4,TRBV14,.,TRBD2,CASSPSGRGGKNIQYF,TGTGCCAGCAGCCCGTCGGGGAGGGGTGGCAAAAACATTCAGTACTTC
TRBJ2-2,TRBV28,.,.,CASSFASGELFF,TGTGCCAGCAGTTTTGCTAGCGGGGAGCTGTTTTTT
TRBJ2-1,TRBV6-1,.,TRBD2,CASSETSGRGYNEQFF,TGTGCCAGCAGTGAGACTAGCGGGAGAGGGTACAATGAGCAGTTCTTC
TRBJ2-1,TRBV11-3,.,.,CASSLLGYNEQFF,TGTGCCAGCAGCTTACTAGGGTACAATGAGCAGTTCTTC
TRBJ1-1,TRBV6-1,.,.,CASSGNTEAFF,TGTGCCAGCAGTGGGAATACTGAAGCTTTCTTT
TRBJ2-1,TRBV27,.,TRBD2,CASSFLAGHEQFF,TGTGCCAGCAGTTTTCTAGCGGGCCATGAGCAGTTCTTC
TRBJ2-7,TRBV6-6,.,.,CASRQGYREERYQQYF,TGTGCCAGCAGACAGGGGTACCGGGAGGAACGCTACCAGCAGTACTTC
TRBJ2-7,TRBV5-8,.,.,CASSLVTYEQYF,TGTGCCAGCAGCTTGGTCACCTACGAGCAGTACTTC
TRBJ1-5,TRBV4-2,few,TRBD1,CASSRRTGNQPQHF,TGTGCCAGCAGCCGACGGACAGGGAATCAGCCCCAGCATTTT
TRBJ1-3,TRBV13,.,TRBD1,CASSTDRISGNTIYF,TGTGCCAGCAGCACGGACAGGATCTCTGGAAACACCATATATTTT
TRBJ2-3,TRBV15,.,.,CATRTGITTSTDTQYF,TGTGCCACCAGAACCGGGATTACGACTAGCACAGATACGCAGTATTTT
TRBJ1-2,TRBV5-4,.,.,CASRLYPDLEGQGGYTF,TGTGCCAGCCGACTTTACCCCGATTTAGAGGGGCAGGGTGGCTACACCTTC
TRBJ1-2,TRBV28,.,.,CASSLSSGYGYTF,TGTGCCAGCAGTCTCTCCTCGGGCTATGGCTACACCTTC
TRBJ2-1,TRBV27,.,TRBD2,CASTTSGVYNEQFF,TGTGCCAGCACGACTAGCGGGGTTTACAATGAGCAGTTCTTC
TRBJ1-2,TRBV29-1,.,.,CSVGVEAYGYTF,TGCAGCGTCGGGGTAGAGGCCTATGGCTACACCTTC
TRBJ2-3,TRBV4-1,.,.,CASKARLIAGTQYF,TGCGCCAGCAAGGCCAGGTTGATTGCGGGTACGCAGTATTTT
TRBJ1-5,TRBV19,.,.,CASSIDDSPYQPQHF,TGTGCCAGCAGTATAGACGATTCGCCCTATCAGCCCCAGCATTTT
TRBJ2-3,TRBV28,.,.,CASSLWSGTSTDTQYF,TGTGCCAGCAGTTTATGGTCTGGAACTAGCACAGATACGCAGTATTTT
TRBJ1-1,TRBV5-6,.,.,CASSLDTGTEAFF,TGTGCCAGCAGCTTGGATACAGGAACTGAAGCTTTCTTT